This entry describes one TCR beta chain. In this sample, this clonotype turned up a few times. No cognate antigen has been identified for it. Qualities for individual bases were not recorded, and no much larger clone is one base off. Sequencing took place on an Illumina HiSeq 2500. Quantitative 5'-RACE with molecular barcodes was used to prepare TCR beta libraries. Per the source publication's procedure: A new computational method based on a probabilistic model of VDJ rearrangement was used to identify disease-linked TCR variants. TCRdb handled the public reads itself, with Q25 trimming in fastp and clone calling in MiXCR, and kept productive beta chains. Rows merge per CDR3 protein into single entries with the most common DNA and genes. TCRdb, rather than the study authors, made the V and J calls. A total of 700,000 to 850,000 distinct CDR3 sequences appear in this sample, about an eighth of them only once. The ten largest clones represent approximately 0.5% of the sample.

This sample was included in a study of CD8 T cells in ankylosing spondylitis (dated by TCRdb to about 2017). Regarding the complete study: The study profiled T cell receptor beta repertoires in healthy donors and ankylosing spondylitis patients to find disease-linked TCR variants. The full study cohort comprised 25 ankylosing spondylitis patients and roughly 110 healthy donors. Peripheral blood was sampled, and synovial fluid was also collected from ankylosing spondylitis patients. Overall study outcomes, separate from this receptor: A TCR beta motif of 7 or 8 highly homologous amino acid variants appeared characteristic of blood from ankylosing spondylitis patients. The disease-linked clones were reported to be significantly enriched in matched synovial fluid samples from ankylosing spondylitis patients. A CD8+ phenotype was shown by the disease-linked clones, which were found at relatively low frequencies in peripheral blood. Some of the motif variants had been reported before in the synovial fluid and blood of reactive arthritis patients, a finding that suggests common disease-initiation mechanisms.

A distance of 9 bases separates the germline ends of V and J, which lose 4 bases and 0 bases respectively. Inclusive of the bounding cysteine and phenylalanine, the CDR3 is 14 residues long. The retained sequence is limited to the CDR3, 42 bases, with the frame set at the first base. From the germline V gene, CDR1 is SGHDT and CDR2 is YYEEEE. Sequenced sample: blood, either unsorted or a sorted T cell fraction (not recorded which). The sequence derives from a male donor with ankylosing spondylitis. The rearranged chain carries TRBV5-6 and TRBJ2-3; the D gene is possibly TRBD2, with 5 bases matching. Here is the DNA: TGTGCCAGCAGCCGAGGGCCTAGCACAGATACGCAGTATTTT. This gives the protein CASSRGPSTDTQYF.